This T cell receptor beta chain was documented in a study of cytomegalovirus exposure and HLA in healthy donors. The table lists this clone with a count of one. The target antigen is unknown. The CDR3 has 15 residues. Germline V lookup: CDR1 LNHDA, CDR2 SQIVND (reference sequence). After removal of 6 bases from V and 0 bases from J, the junction contained 5 bases not matched to a gene. General study points: A previous analysis found most TCR beta V segments productive roughly 87% or roughly 30% of the time. A later examination showed that TCR association rates differed by HLA locus, with DRB1 most and HLA-C fewest. According to a later analysis, most TCR beta chains associated with CMV appeared HLA-restricted.

Each donor was healthy, and each was a bone marrow donor. Amplification used 60 Vbeta primers and 13 Jbeta primers. Generated by immunoSEQ multiplex PCR, the TCRdb table keeps only in-frame clones and is missing some. The sample holds 120,000 to 150,000 clones, 75% to 90% seen once. Sequencing input: PBMCs. The clonotype comes from a female donor in good health and CMV-seronegative. V and J are TRBV19 and TRBJ1-5, with 7 bases fitting TRBD1. CDR3 in amino acids: CASRLDRSSNQPQHF. CDR3 coding DNA: TGTGCCAGTAGGCTGGACAGGTCTAGCAATCAGCCCCAGCATTTT. Full variable domain (outside the CDR3, taken from reference TRBV19 and TRBJ1-5): DGGITQSPKYLFRKEGQNVTLSCEQNLNHDAMYWYRQDPGQGLRLIYYSQIVNDFQKGDIAEGYSVSREKKESFPLTVTSAQKNPTAFYLCASRLDRSSNQPQHFGDGTRLSIL.